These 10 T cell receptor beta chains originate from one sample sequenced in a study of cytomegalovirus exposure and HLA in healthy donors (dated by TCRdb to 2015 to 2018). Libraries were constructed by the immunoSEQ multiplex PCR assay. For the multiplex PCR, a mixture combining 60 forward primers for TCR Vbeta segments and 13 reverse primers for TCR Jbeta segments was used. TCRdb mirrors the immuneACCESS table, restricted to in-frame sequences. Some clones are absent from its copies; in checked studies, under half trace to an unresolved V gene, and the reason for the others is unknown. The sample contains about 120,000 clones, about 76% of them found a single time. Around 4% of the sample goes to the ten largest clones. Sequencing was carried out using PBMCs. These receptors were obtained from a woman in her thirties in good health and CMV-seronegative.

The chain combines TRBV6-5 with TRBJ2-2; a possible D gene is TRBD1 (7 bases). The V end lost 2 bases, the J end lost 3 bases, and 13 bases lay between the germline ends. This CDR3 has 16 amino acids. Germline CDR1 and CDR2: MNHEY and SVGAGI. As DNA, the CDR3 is TGTGCCAGCAGTTACGGGCAGGGGGGTTACACCGGGGAGCTGTTTTTT. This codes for CASSYGQGGYTGELFF.

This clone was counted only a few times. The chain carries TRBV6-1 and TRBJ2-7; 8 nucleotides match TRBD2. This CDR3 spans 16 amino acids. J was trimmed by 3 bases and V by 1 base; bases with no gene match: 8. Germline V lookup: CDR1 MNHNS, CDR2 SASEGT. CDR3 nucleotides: TGTGCCAGCAGTGAAGGGACTAGCTTCTACCTCTACGAGCAGTACTTC. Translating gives CASSEGTSFYLYEQYF.

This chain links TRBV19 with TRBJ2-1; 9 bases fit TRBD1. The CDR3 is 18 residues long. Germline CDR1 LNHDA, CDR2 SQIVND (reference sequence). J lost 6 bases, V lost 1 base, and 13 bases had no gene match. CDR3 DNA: TGTGCCAGTAGTATAGGCCTTTCCGGGACAGGGAGGACCAATGAGCAGTTCTTC. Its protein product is CASSIGLSGTGRTNEQFF.

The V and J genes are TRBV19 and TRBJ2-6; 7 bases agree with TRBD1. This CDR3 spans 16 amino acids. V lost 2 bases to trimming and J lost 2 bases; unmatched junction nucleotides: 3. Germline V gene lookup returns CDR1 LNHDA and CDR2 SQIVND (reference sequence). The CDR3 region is CASSISQGAGANVLTF. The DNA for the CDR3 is TGTGCCAGTAGTATATCCCAGGGGGCTGGGGCCAACGTCCTGACTTTC.

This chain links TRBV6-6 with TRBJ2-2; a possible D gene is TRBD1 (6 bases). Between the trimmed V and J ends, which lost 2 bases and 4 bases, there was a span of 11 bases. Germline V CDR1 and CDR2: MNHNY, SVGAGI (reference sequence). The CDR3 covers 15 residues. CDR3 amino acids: CASSYPGQRTGELFF. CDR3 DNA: TGTGCCAGCAGTTACCCCGGACAGCGCACCGGGGAGCTGTTTTTT.

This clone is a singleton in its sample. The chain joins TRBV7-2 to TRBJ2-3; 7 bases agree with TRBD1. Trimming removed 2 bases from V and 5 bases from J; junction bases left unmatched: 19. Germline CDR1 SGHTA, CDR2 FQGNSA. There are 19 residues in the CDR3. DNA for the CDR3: TGTGCCAGCAGCTTAAGGGGGCACGCGACAGGGCTGATCCAAGATACGCAGTATTTT. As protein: CASSLRGHATGLIQDTQYF.

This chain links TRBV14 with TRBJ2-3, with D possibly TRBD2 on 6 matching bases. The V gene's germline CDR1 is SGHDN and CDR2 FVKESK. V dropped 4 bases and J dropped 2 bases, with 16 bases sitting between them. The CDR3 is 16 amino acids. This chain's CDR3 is CASSLLGTYDTDTQYF. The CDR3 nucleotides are TGTGCCAGCAGCCTCCTCGGGACTTACGACACAGATACGCAGTATTTT.

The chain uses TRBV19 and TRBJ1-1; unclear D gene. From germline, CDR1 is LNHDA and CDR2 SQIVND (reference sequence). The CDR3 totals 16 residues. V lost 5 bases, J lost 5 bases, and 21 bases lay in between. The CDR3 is CASSSRGSNLITEAFF. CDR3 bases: TGTGCCAGTAGTTCGAGAGGGAGCAACTTGATAACTGAAGCTTTCTTT.

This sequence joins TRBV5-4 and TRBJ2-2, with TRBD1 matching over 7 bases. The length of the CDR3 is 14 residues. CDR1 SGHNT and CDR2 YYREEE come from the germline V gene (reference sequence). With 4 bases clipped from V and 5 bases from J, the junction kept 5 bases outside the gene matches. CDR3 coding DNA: TGTGCCAGCAGCCCGGGACAGCGGACCGGGGAGCTGTTTTTT. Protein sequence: CASSPGQRTGELFF.

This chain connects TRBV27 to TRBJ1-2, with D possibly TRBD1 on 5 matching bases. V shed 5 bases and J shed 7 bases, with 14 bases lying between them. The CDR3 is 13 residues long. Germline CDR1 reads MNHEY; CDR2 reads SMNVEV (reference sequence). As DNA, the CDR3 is TGTGCCAGCAGTCCCGCGGGGGGTGCTGGCTACACCTTC. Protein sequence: CASSPAGGAGYTF.